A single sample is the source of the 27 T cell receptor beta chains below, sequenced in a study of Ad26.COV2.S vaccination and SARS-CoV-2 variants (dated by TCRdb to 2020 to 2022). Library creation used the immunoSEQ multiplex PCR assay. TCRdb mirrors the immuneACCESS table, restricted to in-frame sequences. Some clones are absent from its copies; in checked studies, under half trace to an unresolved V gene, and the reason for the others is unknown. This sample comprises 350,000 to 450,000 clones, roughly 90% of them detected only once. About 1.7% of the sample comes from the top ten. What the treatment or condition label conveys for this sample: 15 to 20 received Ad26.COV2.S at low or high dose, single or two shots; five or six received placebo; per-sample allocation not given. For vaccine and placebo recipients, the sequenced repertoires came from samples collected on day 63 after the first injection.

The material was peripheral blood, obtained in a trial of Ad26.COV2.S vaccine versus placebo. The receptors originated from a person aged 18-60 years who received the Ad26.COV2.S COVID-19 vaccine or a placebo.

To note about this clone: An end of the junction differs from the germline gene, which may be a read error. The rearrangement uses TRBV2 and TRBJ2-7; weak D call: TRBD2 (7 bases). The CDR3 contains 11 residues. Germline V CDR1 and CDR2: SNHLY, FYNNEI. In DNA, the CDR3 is TGTGCCAGCAGTAAAGGGGGGGGTATGGGCTTC. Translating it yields CASSKGGGMGF.

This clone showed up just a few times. The CDR3 region is CASSIPQGSTEAFF. CDR3 bases: TGTGCCAGCAGTATACCTCAGGGGAGCACTGAAGCTTTCTTT. The rearrangement uses TRBV28 and TRBJ1-1; possible D gene TRBD1, 6 bases. Deletions cut 5 bases from V and 4 bases from J, with 14 bases between. Germline V CDR1 and CDR2: MDHEN, SYDVKM. The CDR3 contains 14 residues.

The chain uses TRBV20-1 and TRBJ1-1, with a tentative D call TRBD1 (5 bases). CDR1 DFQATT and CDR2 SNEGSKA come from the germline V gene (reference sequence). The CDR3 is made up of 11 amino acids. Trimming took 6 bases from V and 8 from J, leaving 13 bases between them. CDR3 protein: CSASGTEEAFF. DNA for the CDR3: TGCAGTGCCTCGGGGACGGAAGAAGCTTTCTTT.

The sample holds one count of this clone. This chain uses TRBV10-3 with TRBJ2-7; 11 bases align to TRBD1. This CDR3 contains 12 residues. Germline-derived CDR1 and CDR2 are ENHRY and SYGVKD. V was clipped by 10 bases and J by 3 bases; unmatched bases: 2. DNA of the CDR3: TGTGCCACGGGACAGGGGGTCTACGAGCAGTACTTC. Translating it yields CATGQGVYEQYF.

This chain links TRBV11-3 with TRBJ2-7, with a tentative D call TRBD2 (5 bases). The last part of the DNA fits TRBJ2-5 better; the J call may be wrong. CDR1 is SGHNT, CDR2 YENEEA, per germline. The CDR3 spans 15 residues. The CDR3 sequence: CASSLGRRTQETQYF. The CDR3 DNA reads TGTGCCAGCAGCTTAGGCAGACGGACTCAAGAGACCCAGTACTTC.

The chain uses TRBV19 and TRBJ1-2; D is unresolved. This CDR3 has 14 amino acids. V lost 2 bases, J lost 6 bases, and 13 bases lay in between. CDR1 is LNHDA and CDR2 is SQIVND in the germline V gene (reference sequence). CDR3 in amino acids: CASSIRDPLDGYTF. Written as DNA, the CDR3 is TGTGCCAGTAGTATACGCGACCCTCTGGATGGCTACACCTTC.

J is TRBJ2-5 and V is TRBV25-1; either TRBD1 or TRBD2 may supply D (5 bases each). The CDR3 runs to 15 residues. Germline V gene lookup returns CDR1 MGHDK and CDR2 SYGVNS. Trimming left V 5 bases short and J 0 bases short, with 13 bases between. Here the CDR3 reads CASSTGRWYQETQYF. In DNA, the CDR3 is TGTGCCAGCAGTACGGGACGGTGGTACCAAGAGACCCAGTACTTC.

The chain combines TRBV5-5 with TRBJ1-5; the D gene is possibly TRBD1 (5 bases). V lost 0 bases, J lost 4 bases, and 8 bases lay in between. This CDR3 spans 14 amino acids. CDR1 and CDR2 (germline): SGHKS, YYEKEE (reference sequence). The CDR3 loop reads CASSLGRTNQPQHF. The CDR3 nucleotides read TGTGCCAGCAGCTTGGGACGGACAAATCAGCCCCAGCATTTT.

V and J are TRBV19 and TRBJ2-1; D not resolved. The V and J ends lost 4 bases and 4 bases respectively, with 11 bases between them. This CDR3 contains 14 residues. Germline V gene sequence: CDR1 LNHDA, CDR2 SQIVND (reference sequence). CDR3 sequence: CASSKYAEYNEQFF. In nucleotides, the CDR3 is TGTGCCAGTAGTAAGTATGCGGAATACAATGAGCAGTTCTTC.

The CDR3, as DNA: TGTGCCAGCAGGGACGACAGGGGGATTAACACCGGGGAGCTGTTTTTT. Protein: CASRDDRGINTGELFF. The chain recombines TRBV21-1 with TRBJ2-2; TRBD1 is the table's D call, not checked against the DNA. TRBV21-1 is listed as a pseudogene. The CDR3 sequence is 16 residues long.

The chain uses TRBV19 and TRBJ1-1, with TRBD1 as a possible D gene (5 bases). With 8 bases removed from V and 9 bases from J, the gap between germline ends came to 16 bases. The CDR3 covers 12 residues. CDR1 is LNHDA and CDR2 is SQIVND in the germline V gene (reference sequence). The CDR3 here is CASRLGGQKAFF. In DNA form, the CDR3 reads TGTGCCAGTCGCCTTGGAGGACAAAAAGCTTTCTTT.

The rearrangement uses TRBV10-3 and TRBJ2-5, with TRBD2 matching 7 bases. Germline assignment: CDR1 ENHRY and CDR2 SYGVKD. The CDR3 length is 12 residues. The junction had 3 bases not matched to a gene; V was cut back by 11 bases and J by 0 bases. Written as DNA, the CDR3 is TGTGCCGCGCGGGGGAACCAAGAGACCCAGTACTTC. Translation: CAARGNQETQYF.

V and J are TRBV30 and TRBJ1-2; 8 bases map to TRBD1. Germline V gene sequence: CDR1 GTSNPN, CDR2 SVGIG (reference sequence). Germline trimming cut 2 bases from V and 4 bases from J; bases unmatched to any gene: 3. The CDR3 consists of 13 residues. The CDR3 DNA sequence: TGTGCCTGGAGTCACGACAGGGGCTATGGCTACACCTTC. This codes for CAWSHDRGYGYTF.

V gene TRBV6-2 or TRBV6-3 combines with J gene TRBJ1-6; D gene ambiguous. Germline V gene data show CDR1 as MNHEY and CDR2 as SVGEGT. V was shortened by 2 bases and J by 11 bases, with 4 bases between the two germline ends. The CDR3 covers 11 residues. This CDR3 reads CASSYGAPLHF. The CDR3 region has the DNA TGTGCCAGCAGTTACGGAGCACCCCTCCACTTT.

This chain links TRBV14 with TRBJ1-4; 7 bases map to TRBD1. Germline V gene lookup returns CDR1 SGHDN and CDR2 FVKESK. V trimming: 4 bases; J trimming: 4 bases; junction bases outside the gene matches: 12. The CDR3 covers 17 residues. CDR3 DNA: TGTGCCAGCAGCCCGCATGCCCTGGGACAGCTTAATGAAAAACTGTTTTTT. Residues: CASSPHALGQLNEKLFF.

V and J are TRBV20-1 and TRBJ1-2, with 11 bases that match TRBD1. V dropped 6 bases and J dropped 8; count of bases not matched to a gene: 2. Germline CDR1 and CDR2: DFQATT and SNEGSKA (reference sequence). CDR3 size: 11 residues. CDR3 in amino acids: CSAGTGGGYTF. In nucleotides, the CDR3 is TGCAGTGCCGGGACAGGGGGAGGCTACACCTTC.

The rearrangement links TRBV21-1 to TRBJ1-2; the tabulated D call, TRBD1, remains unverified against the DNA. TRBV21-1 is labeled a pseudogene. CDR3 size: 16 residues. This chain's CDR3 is CASSKGNRRSNYGYTF. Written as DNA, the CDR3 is TGTGCCAGCAGCAAAGGGAACAGGAGATCTAACTATGGCTACACCTTC.

Here the CDR3 reads CASSLDMVGKYGYTF. As DNA, the CDR3 is TGTGCCAGCAGCTTGGATATGGTCGGAAAATATGGCTACACCTTC. This sequence joins TRBV5-6 and TRBJ1-2; D is uncertain. Germline V gives CDR1 SGHDT, CDR2 YYEEEE. The CDR3 totals 15 residues. Trimming removed 0 bases at V and 5 bases at J, with 14 bases between. The full variable domain, rest sourced from reference TRBV5-6 and TRBJ1-2, is DAGVTQSPTHLIKTRGQQVTLRCSPKSGHDTVSWYQQALGQGPQFIFQYYEEEERQRGNFPDRFSGHQFPNYSSELNVNALLLGDSALYLCASSLDMVGKYGYTFGSGTRLTVV.

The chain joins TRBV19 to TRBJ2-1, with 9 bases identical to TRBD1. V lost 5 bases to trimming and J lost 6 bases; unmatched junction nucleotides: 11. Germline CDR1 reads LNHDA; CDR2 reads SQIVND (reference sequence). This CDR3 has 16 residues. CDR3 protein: CASSRGPGQGRNEQFF. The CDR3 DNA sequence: TGTGCCAGTAGTCGCGGGCCGGGACAGGGTCGCAATGAGCAGTTCTTC.

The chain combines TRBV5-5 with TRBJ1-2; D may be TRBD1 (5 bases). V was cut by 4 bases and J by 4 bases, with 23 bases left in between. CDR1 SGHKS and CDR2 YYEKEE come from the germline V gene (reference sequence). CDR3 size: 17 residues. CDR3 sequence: CASSTRPRSRESYGYTF. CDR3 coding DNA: TGTGCCAGCAGCACCCGACCCCGGAGCAGGGAGTCCTATGGCTACACCTTC.

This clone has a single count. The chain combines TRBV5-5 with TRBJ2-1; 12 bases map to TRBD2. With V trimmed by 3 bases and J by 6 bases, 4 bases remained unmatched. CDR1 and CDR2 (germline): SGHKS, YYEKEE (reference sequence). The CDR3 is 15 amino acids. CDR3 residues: CASSWTSGTINEQFF. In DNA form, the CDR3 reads TGTGCCAGCAGCTGGACTAGCGGGACAATCAATGAGCAGTTCTTC.

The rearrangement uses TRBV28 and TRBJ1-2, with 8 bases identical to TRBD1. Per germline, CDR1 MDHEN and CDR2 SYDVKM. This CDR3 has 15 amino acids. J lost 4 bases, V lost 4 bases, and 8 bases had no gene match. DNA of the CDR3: TGTGCCAGCAGTTCACCCGGGACAGGAGGCTATGGCTACACCTTC. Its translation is CASSSPGTGGYGYTF.

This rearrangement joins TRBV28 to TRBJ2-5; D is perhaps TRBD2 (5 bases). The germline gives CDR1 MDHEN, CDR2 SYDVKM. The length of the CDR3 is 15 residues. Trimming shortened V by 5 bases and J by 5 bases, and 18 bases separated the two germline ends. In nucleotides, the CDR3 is TGTGCCAGCAGTCCCACGTGGAGGAGGTTGGAGACCCAGTACTTC. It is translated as CASSPTWRRLETQYF. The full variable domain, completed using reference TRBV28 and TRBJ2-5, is DVKVTQSSRYLVKRTGEKVFLECVQDMDHENMFWYRQDPGLGLRLIYFSYDVKMKEKGDIPEGYSVSREKKERFSLILESASTNQTSMYLCASSPTWRRLETQYFGPGTRLLVL.

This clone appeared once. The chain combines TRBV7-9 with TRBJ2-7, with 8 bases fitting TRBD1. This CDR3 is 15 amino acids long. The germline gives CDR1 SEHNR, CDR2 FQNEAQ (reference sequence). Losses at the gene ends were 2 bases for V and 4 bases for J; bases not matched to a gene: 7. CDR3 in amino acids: CASSLNRGAPYEQYF. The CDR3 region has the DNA TGTGCCAGCAGCTTAAACAGGGGGGCCCCTTACGAGCAGTACTTC.

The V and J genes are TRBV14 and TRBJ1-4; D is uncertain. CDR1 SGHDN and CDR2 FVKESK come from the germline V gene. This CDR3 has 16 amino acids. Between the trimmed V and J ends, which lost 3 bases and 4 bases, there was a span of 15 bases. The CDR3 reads CASSQRTPGSNEKLFF. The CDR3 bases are TGTGCCAGCAGCCAGCGTACTCCGGGTAGTAATGAAAAACTGTTTTTT.

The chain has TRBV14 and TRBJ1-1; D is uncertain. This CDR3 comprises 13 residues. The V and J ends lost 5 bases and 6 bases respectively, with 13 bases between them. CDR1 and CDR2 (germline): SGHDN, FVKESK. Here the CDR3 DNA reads TGTGCCAGCAGCTTCGAACTGTACTCTGAAGCTTTCTTT. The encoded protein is CASSFELYSEAFF. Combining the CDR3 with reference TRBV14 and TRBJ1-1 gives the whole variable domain EAGVTQFPSHSVIEKGQTVTLRCDPISGHDNLYWYRRVMGKEIKFLLHFVKESKQDESGMPNNRFLAERTGGTYSTLKVQPAELEDSGVYFCASSFELYSEAFFGQGTRLTVV.

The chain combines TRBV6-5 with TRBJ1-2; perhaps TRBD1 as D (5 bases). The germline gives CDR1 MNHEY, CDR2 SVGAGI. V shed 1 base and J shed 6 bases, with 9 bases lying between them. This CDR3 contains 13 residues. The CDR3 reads CASSYWSGNGYTF. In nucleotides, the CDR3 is TGTGCCAGCAGTTACTGGTCAGGGAATGGCTACACCTTC.